This T cell receptor beta chain was sequenced in a study of blood T cells in healthy people across ages (dated by TCRdb to the mid-2010s). In terms of the full investigation: Template switching captured roughly one uniquely barcoded TCR beta cDNA molecule per two T cells in model experiments. To track age-related changes in TCR beta repertoire diversity, the study relied on deep sequencing normalized with unique cDNA molecular identifiers. To avoid experimental bias, donors of different ages were spread randomly across the sequencing lanes. The donors were divided into four age groups: young (average about 16 years), middle-aged (approximately 41), aged (approximately 64) and long-lived (roughly 82). Two additional independent replicas of 1 million unique cDNA reads from the same blood draw were analyzed for two donors (one aged 18 to 29 and one aged 80 or older).

Results the study describes overall, beyond this receptor: Since profiling was done on bulk unsorted PBMCs, naive and antigen-experienced compartments could not be conclusively compared. Estimates of total diversity based on one million sequenced T cells were considered lower bounds and underestimates. As age increased, observed TCR beta diversity per million T cells dropped in a roughly linear way, and a significant reduction was already evident by age around 41. Donor CMV infection status was unknown, potentially confounding age-related changes in expanded clonotypes. The percentage of naive T cells measured by flow cytometry correlated strongly with observed TCR beta diversity. Compared with the aged group, the long-lived group had more naive CD4+ T cells, fewer expanded clones and increased TCR diversity, a pattern suggesting age selection.

The donors were 40 or so Caucasian individuals from Russia, aged roughly 6 to 90 years, who were systemically healthy. Ten milliliters of peripheral blood were drawn from each donor into EDTA-treated Vacutainer tubes. Ficoll-Paque density-gradient centrifugation was used to isolate PBMCs, with at least 6.5 million per sample. Total RNA was extracted from PBMCs with Trizol reagent, with at least 5.5 micrograms obtained per sample. For every donor, an aliquot of PBMCs went through flow cytometry to measure the percentages of naive CD45RAhigh/CD27high T cells. V trim: 4 bases; J trim: 7 bases; unmatched bases: 2. The CDR3 spans 13 residues, from the cysteine through the phenylalanine. Only CDR3 DNA remains: 39 bases, in frame from the first base. Library prep was done by 5' RACE. The sample was run on an Illumina HiSeq 2500. A second roughly 6 to 12 cycle PCR used a sample-barcoded 5' primer and a J-beta primer mix. A template-switch 5' adaptor carrying 12 random nucleotides introduced a unique molecular identifier onto each TCR beta cDNA molecule. Each sample yielded at least 2.5 million CDR3-containing paired-end reads. First-strand cDNA was synthesized from all RNA with the Mint cDNA synthesis kit, primed by a TRBC-specific oligonucleotide. After uracil-DNA glycosylase treatment, a first 18-cycle PCR used universal primers M1SS and BC2_uni_R on all cDNA. The published analysis was carried out like this. For normalization, 1 million high-quality reads were randomly selected from each sample, with every read carrying a distinct molecular identifier. Reads sharing molecular identifiers were discarded rather than binned into consensus sequences. CDR3 identification, clonotype clustering and error correction used MiTCR with a Q25 quality threshold and the strictest error-elimination algorithm. A nonparametric unseen species model using Euler transformation provided a lower-bound estimate of total TCR beta diversity. TCRdb redid the processing of the public reads, applying fastp at Q25 and MiXCR, and retained in-frame beta chains. Rows are unified per CDR3 protein, each entry keeping the most common DNA and genes. None of the V and J calls come from the authors' own analysis; TCRdb made them. The sample records about 1,000,000 distinct CDR3 sequences, more than 35% of which are singletons. The ten most abundant clones make up under 20% of the sample.

This clonotype has a handful of counts. The antigen it recognizes is unknown. No clone much larger than this one lies a single base away; base qualities are absent. Sample: blood. Recombination linked TRBV12-3 or TRBV12-4 to TRBJ2-2; TRBD2 agrees with 8 junctional bases. The TCR comes from a woman aged 60 to 75 in good health. This receptor carries the CDR3 CASSSGGIGELFF. The base sequence is TGTGCCAGCAGTTCGGGGGGGATCGGGGAGCTGTTTTTT.